These 26 T cell receptor beta chains share one sample of origin, sequenced in a study of cytomegalovirus exposure and HLA in healthy donors. Libraries were prepared by immunoSEQ multiplex PCR; TCRdb keeps only in-frame clonotypes and omits some of them. The sample records some 69,000 clones, roughly 94% being singletons. The sequenced sample was PBMCs. The receptors were sampled from a man aged 18 to 35 in good health and CMV-seropositive.

The chain recombines TRBV11-2 with TRBJ2-3; 8 positions match TRBD2. Germline V lookup: CDR1 SGHAT, CDR2 FQNNGV. V lost 3 bases and J lost 4; bases outside the gene matches: 9. The CDR3 contains 16 residues. The CDR3 DNA is TGTGCCAGCAGCTTCAGGAGCGGGAGTTTGGCAGATACGCAGTATTTT. It yields the protein CASSFRSGSLADTQYF.

V gene TRBV4-2 combines with J gene TRBJ1-2, with D maybe TRBD1 (5 bases). Germline values: CDR1 LGHNA, CDR2 YNFKEQ. The ends were cut back, 1 base at V and 2 bases at J, with 5 bases in the middle. The CDR3 runs to 13 residues. This CDR3 reads CASSQGQNYGYTF. In DNA, the CDR3 is TGTGCCAGCAGCCAAGGACAGAACTATGGCTACACCTTC.

The gene calls are TRBV6-1 and TRBJ2-7, with TRBD1 matching over 7 bases. J lost 0 bases, V lost 4 bases, and 9 bases had no gene match. CDR1 is MNHNS, CDR2 SASEGT, per germline. CDR3 length equals 16 residues. CDR3 amino acids: CASSGYERGLSYEQYF. DNA for the CDR3: TGTGCCAGCAGTGGGTACGAAAGGGGGCTCTCCTACGAGCAGTACTTC.

J is TRBJ2-5 and V is TRBV28; TRBD2 might be the D (5 bases). Germline-derived CDR1 and CDR2 are MDHEN and SYDVKM. The ends were cut back, 5 bases at V and 2 bases at J, with 18 bases in the middle. This CDR3 has 16 residues. CDR3 DNA: TGTGCCAGCAGTCGCAGTTCACTAGTGTTTCAAGAGACCCAGTACTTC. The encoded protein is CASSRSSLVFQETQYF.

The rearrangement uses TRBV28 and TRBJ2-3; no definite D call. Between the trimmed V and J ends, which lost 2 bases and 4 bases, there was a span of 13 bases. Germline CDR1 reads MDHEN; CDR2 reads SYDVKM. This CDR3 region has 15 residues. CDR3 loop: CASSLSADVADTQYF. As DNA, the CDR3 is TGTGCCAGCAGTTTAAGTGCGGATGTCGCAGATACGCAGTATTTT.

The gene calls are TRBV4-3 and TRBJ2-5, with TRBD1 identical over 7 bases. Germline CDR1 is LGHNA and CDR2 is YSLEER. Losses at the gene ends were 4 bases for V and 5 bases for J; bases not matched to a gene: 4. This CDR3 is 13 amino acids long. CDR3 sequence reads: CASSPTGRETQYF. The CDR3 DNA follows: TGCGCCAGCAGCCCGACAGGGCGGGAGACCCAGTACTTC.

This rearrangement joins TRBV28 to TRBJ1-2; 9 nucleotides match TRBD1. CDR3 length equals 16 residues. Germline V gene lookup returns CDR1 MDHEN and CDR2 SYDVKM. The trim removed 2 bases at V and 4 bases at J, leaving 8 bases unmatched. CDR3: CASSLDYRGLGYGYTF. The CDR3 DNA reads TGTGCCAGCAGTTTAGACTACAGGGGGCTAGGCTATGGCTACACCTTC.

This clone appeared a few times. V gene TRBV6-4 combines with J gene TRBJ2-3; 12 nucleotides match TRBD2. The CDR3 is 14 residues long. CDR1 is MRHNA and CDR2 is SNTAGT in the germline V gene. Germline trimming cut 4 bases from V and 4 bases from J; bases unmatched to any gene: 0. The CDR3 coding sequence is TGTGCCAGCAGTGGACTAGCGGGGGCAGATACGCAGTATTTT. It encodes CASSGLAGADTQYF.

The V gene is TRBV27, the J gene TRBJ1-2; D is undetermined. The CDR3 length is 14 residues. V was trimmed by 2 bases and J by 5 bases, leaving 12 bases between them. Germline CDR1 reads MNHEY; CDR2 reads SMNVEV (reference sequence). CDR3 sequence reads: CASSLTRSGYGYTF. The CDR3, as DNA: TGTGCCAGCAGTTTAACCAGGTCCGGATATGGCTACACCTTC.

The chain has TRBV27 and TRBJ1-4, with D maybe TRBD1 (5 bases). Germline assignment: CDR1 MNHEY and CDR2 SMNVEV (reference sequence). The germline V and J ends were trimmed by 6 bases and 7 bases, with 18 bases remaining between them. The CDR3 spans 15 residues. The CDR3 here is CASSLRGLVGEKLFF. The DNA of the CDR3 is TGTGCCAGCAGCCTAAGGGGTTTGGTGGGTGAAAAACTGTTTTTT.

The rearrangement links TRBV27 to TRBJ2-7, with D tentatively TRBD1 (5 bases). Germline CDR1 is MNHEY and CDR2 is SMNVEV (reference sequence). The CDR3 has 14 residues. Trimming took off 5 bases at V and 2 bases at J, with 13 bases between the two ends. CDR3 amino acids: CASSLSGNTYEQYF. In DNA, the CDR3 is TGTGCCAGCAGTCTCTCAGGGAACACCTACGAGCAGTACTTC.

This clone showed up just a few times. This rearrangement joins TRBV2 to TRBJ1-2, with D unclear. The V and J ends lost 2 bases and 5 bases respectively, with 9 bases between them. The CDR3 has 13 residues. Germline loops: CDR1 SNHLY, CDR2 FYNNEI. CDR3 region: CASSERGDYGYTF. CDR3 DNA: TGTGCCAGCAGTGAACGGGGAGATTATGGCTACACCTTC.

The chain couples TRBV30 to TRBJ2-7, with 15 bases that match TRBD2. Germline V gene sequence: CDR1 GTSNPN, CDR2 SVGIG (reference sequence). V lost 5 bases to trimming and J lost 6 bases; unmatched junction nucleotides: 11. This CDR3 has 16 amino acids. CDR3 sequence: CAWGTSGGSKRVEQYF. The CDR3 coding sequence is TGTGCCTGGGGGACTAGCGGGGGGTCTAAGAGGGTCGAGCAGTACTTC.

This clone was counted only a few times. The genes are TRBV30 and TRBJ2-7, with TRBD2 as a possible D gene (5 bases). The CDR3 sequence is 12 residues long. The germline V and J ends were trimmed by 0 bases and 5 bases, with 8 bases remaining between them. The V gene's germline CDR1 is GTSNPN and CDR2 SVGIG (reference sequence). The CDR3 here is CAWSVFGDEQYF. DNA for the CDR3: TGTGCCTGGAGTGTCTTCGGGGACGAGCAGTACTTC.

This chain links TRBV6-6 with TRBJ2-3, with 11 bases fitting TRBD2. J lost 6 bases, V lost 4 bases, and 6 bases had no gene match. The germline V gene has CDR1 MNHNY and CDR2 SVGAGI (reference sequence). The CDR3 contains 15 residues. In nucleotides, the CDR3 is TGTGCCAGCAGTTCTAGACTAGCGGGACTGGATACGCAGTATTTT. This encodes CASSSRLAGLDTQYF.

V gene TRBV12-5 combines with J gene TRBJ2-7; no reliable D call. This CDR3 region has 12 residues. Looked up from germline, CDR1 is LGHNT and CDR2 is FRNRAP. Trimming shortened V by 2 bases and J by 3 bases, and 5 bases separated the two germline ends. CDR3 bases: TGTGCTAGTGGTTTGTTTAGCTACGAGCAGTACTTC. Its translation: CASGLFSYEQYF. Filled out from reference TRBV12-5 and TRBJ2-7, the complete variable domain reads DARVTQTPRHKVTEMGQEVTMRCQPILGHNTVFWYRQTMMQGLELLAYFRNRAPLDDSGMPKDRFSAEMPDATLATLKIQPSEPRDSAVYFCASGLFSYEQYFGPGTRLTVT.

Here the CDR3 DNA reads TGTGCCAGCAGGAGAGGACAGGGGGATATCTACGGCTACACCTTC. It is translated as CASRRGQGDIYGYTF. This chain uses TRBV6-5 with TRBJ1-2; 10 positions match TRBD1. Per germline, CDR1 MNHEY and CDR2 SVGAGI. The length of the CDR3 is 15 residues. The J segment lost 8 bases and the V segment lost 6 bases, leaving 12 bases of the junction unmatched.

The genes are TRBV7-2 and TRBJ2-7, with D perhaps matching TRBD2 (6 bases). In germline, CDR1 is SGHTA, CDR2 FQGNSA. Trimming pared 0 bases from V and 0 bases from J, leaving 9 bases between. CDR3 length: 15 residues. The CDR3 loop is CASSLAVGSSYEQYF. CDR3 DNA: TGTGCCAGCAGCTTAGCTGTCGGGAGCTCCTACGAGCAGTACTTC.

The chain uses TRBV9 and TRBJ2-5, with a weak D call TRBD1 (5 bases). From germline, CDR1 is SGDLS and CDR2 YYNGEE. CDR3 size: 14 residues. Between the trimmed V and J ends, which lost 4 bases and 5 bases, there was a span of 15 bases. The CDR3 DNA reads TGTGCCAGCAGCCACGAACTGGCAGGGGAGACCCAGTACTTC. This sequence encodes CASSHELAGETQYF.

V gene TRBV6-6 combines with J gene TRBJ2-1; 12 positions match TRBD2. The germline V gene encodes CDR1 MNHNY and CDR2 SVGAGI (reference sequence). Unmatched junction bases numbered 9, after V lost 5 bases and J lost 7 bases. The CDR3 has 16 amino acids. The DNA for the CDR3 is TGTGCCAGCAGTGCAAGACTAGCGGGAGTGACAAATGAGCAGTTCTTC. Protein: CASSARLAGVTNEQFF.

This chain joins TRBV18 and TRBJ1-4; D might be TRBD1 (6 bases). The V gene's germline CDR1 is KGHSH and CDR2 LQKENI. The CDR3 has 15 residues. V lost 6 bases and J lost 3, with 14 bases in between. CDR3 region: CASSQGTKANEKLFF. The CDR3 DNA is TGTGCCAGCTCCCAAGGGACAAAGGCTAATGAAAAACTGTTTTTT.

The chain is built from TRBV2 and TRBJ2-2, with unresolved D. Germline V CDR1 and CDR2: SNHLY, FYNNEI. The CDR3 spans 15 residues. V lost 6 bases to trimming and J lost 1 base, with 12 bases between them. Here the CDR3 reads CASSAISGNTGELFF. CDR3 nucleotides: TGTGCCAGCAGCGCCATCTCAGGGAACACCGGGGAGCTGTTTTTT.

This chain uses TRBV5-6 with TRBJ1-2; D perhaps matches TRBD1 (6 bases). Deletions cut 4 bases from V and 6 bases from J, with 10 bases between. CDR3 length: 12 amino acids. Germline assignment: CDR1 SGHDT and CDR2 YYEEEE. In nucleotides, the CDR3 is TGTGCCAGCAGCATAGGGGGAGATGGCTACACCTTC. Residues: CASSIGGDGYTF.

CDR3 protein: CAISGPPSYNEQFF. CDR3 DNA: TGTGCCATCAGTGGGCCCCCCTCCTACAATGAGCAGTTCTTC. The chain is built from TRBV10-3 and TRBJ2-1; no definite D call. Looked up from germline, CDR1 is ENHRY and CDR2 is SYGVKD. This CDR3 is 14 amino acids long. V dropped 4 bases and J dropped 0 bases, with 7 bases sitting between them.

The chain combines TRBV28 with TRBJ1-4; a possible D gene is TRBD1 (5 bases). Germline lookup yields CDR1 MDHEN and CDR2 SYDVKM. The CDR3 covers 15 residues. The V and J ends lost 5 bases and 5 bases respectively, with 15 bases between them. The DNA for the CDR3 is TGTGCCAGCAGTGAAAACAGGTACACAAATGAAAAACTGTTTTTT. Protein sequence: CASSENRYTNEKLFF.

The chain recombines TRBV6-1 with TRBJ1-1; maybe TRBD1 (6 bases). This CDR3 comprises 15 residues. With 7 bases removed from V and 3 bases from J, the gap between germline ends came to 18 bases. Germline V gene sequence: CDR1 MNHNS, CDR2 SASEGT. The CDR3 protein is CASTLVQGRDTEAFF. CDR3 in DNA: TGTGCCAGCACCCTTGTACAGGGTAGGGACACTGAAGCTTTCTTT.